Listed below are T cell receptor beta chains from one sample, sequenced in a study of blood T cell repertoires in COVID-19. Clones were sequenced by immunoSEQ multiplex PCR, and TCRdb holds only the in-frame ones, with some missing. This sample has 75,000 to 95,000 clones, with roughly nine tenths found just once. Specimen: peripheral blood. The receptors were sampled from a man between 60 and 75 years old with acute or convalescent COVID-19. Both conserved end residues are part of each CDR3. A D gene is named only where the DNA matches it firmly. Not every row has a clone size; where given, it reads once, few, many or a size class.

J | D | V | size | DNA | CDR3
TRBJ2-3 | TRBD2 | TRBV4-3 | . | TGCGCCAGCAGCCTAAGCGGGGGGCAAGATACGCAGTATTTT | CASSLSGGQDTQYF
TRBJ1-1 | . | TRBV5-1 | . | TGCGCCAGCAGCTTGGTACAGGGAGTAGGCACTGAAGCTTTCTTT | CASSLVQGVGTEAFF
TRBJ1-6 | . | TRBV7-2 | . | TGTGCCAGCAGCTTACTGCGGAGATGGGATTCACCCCTCCACTTT | CASSLLRRWDSPLHF
TRBJ1-5 | TRBD1 | TRBV10-3 | . | TGTGCCATATCCAAGGAGGGACAGGTCAATCAGCCCCAGCATTTT | CAISKEGQVNQPQHF
TRBJ2-2 | TRBD1 | TRBV24-1 | . | TGTGCCACCAGTGAATACGTGGGACAGGGGGCAACCGGGGAGCTGTTTTTT | CATSEYVGQGATGELFF
TRBJ2-3 | TRBD2 | TRBV3-1/TRBV3-2 | . | TGTGCCAGCAGCCGCCTGAGGGAGCGGGGGGATTCAGATACGCAGTATTTT | CASSRLRERGDSDTQYF
TRBJ2-3 | TRBD2 | TRBV3-1/TRBV3-2 | . | TGTGCCAGCAGCCAAGAGACTAGTCCGGGACTAGCCGTGCATACGCAGTATTTT | CASSQETSPGLAVHTQYF
TRBJ1-6 | . | TRBV6-5 | . | TGTGCCGCCGGGGGGCGCACGGGTTCACCCCTCCACTTT | CAAGGRTGSPLHF
TRBJ1-6 | . | TRBV30 | few | TGTGCGGGAGTCGAGGTTCCCCAAAGCTCCTATAATTCACCCCTCCACTTT | CAGVEVPQSSYNSPLHF
TRBJ1-2 | . | TRBV18 | . | TGTGCCAGCTCACCTTCAGGGTTCAACTATGGCTACACCTTC | CASSPSGFNYGYTF
TRBJ1-1 | . | TRBV19 | . | TGTGCCAGTAGTATAGTTCCTCCCTATCAGATATATCGGGAGGAAGCTTTCTTT | CASSIVPPYQIYREEAFF
TRBJ1-4 | . | TRBV3-1/TRBV3-2 | . | TGTGCCAGCAGCCAAGATTCGGCGGGGCGAGAAAAACTGTTTTTT | CASSQDSAGREKLFF
TRBJ2-1 | TRBD1 | TRBV2 | . | TGTGCCAGCGGACAGGACAATGAGCAGTTCTTC | CASGQDNEQFF
TRBJ1-1 | TRBD1 | TRBV27 | . | TGTGCCAGCAGGCAATCCAGGGGGTCTAAGGGCACTGAAGCTTTCTTT | CASRQSRGSKGTEAFF
TRBJ1-2 | . | TRBV19 | . | TGTGCCAGTAGTATCCCGTCCTATGGCTACACCTTC | CASSIPSYGYTF
TRBJ1-6 | . | TRBV19 | . | TGTGCCAGTAGTATGAGCGGGGGGAATTCACCCCTCCACTTT | CASSMSGGNSPLHF
TRBJ2-7 | . | TRBV11-2 | . | TGTGCCAGCAGCTTTCGTGGGGCAGGCCAAGGTATCTACGAGCAGTACTTC | CASSFRGAGQGIYEQYF
TRBJ1-1 | TRBD1 | TRBV10-3 | . | TGTGCCATCAGCCAGGGGGTTAACACTGAAGCTTTCTTT | CAISQGVNTEAFF
TRBJ2-3 | TRBD2 | TRBV5-1 | . | TGCGCCAGCAGCCCTAGCGGGCCTAGCACAGATACGCAGTATTTT | CASSPSGPSTDTQYF
TRBJ2-3 | . | TRBV4-2 | . | TGTGCCAGCAGCCAAGATAAGCGGGGCACAGATACGCAGTATTTT | CASSQDKRGTDTQYF
TRBJ1-5 | . | TRBV2 | . | TGTGCCAGCAGTGTTGAGCCAATTCGGTCCGACACCAATCAGCCCCAGCATTTT | CASSVEPIRSDTNQPQHF
TRBJ2-7 | . | TRBV3-1/TRBV3-2 | . | TGTGCCAGCAGCCAAAGCGAGGTGGGGGGGCAGTACTTC | CASSQSEVGGQYF
TRBJ1-1 | TRBD1 | TRBV11-2 | . | TGTGCCAGCAGCATACCCGGGACAGGGGAAAATAGGGCTTTCTTT | CASSIPGTGENRAFF
TRBJ2-5 | TRBD2 | TRBV2 | once | TGTGCCAGCAGTTTGACTAGCTGGGAGACCCAGTACTTC | CASSLTSWETQYF
TRBJ1-2 | TRBD1 | TRBV18 | . | TGTGCCAGCTCACCACCGGGACAGGGGGGTAATGGCTACACCTTC | CASSPPGQGGNGYTF
TRBJ1-1 | . | TRBV5-1 | . | TGCGCCAGCAGCTTAGATGGCAGTGAAGCTTTCTTT | CASSLDGSEAFF
TRBJ2-3 | . | TRBV4-1 | . | TGCGCCAGCAGCCCGAGGGGGGGCGCGGGAGATACGCAGTATTTT | CASSPRGGAGDTQYF
TRBJ2-1 | TRBD2 | TRBV5-1 | . | TGCGCCAGCAGCGAAAACGGGGGGTCCTACAATGAGCAGTTCTTC | CASSENGGSYNEQFF
TRBJ1-5 | . | TRBV15 | . | TGTGCCACCAGCAGCGCCGGGACAAATAGCAATCAGCCCCAGCATTTT | CATSSAGTNSNQPQHF
TRBJ1-6 | . | TRBV25-1 | once | TGTGCCAGCAGTGAAGTTACAGCCTATAATTCACCCCTCCACTTT | CASSEVTAYNSPLHF
TRBJ1-2 | . | TRBV4-1 | . | TGCGCCAGCAGCCAAGAATCCAGGGTCTATGGCTACACCTTC | CASSQESRVYGYTF
TRBJ2-5 | TRBD1 | TRBV7-3 | once | TGTGCCAGCAGCCTGATGGGACAGGGGGGTGTTGAGACCCAGTACTTC | CASSLMGQGGVETQYF
TRBJ2-7 | TRBD1 | TRBV13 | few | TGTGCCAGCAGCTCACTGTCTGGGACAGCAACCTACGAGCAGTACTTC | CASSSLSGTATYEQYF
TRBJ2-1 | TRBD1 | TRBV13 | . | TGTGCCAGCAGCTTCCTTAGTAGGGACAGACGGAGTCGGTCCTACAATGAGCAGTTCTTC | CASSFLSRDRRSRSYNEQFF
TRBJ1-2 | . | TRBV7-2 | . | TGTGCCAGCAGCTTAGTGGAGGGGATCCATGGCTACACCTTC | CASSLVEGIHGYTF
TRBJ1-4 | TRBD1 | TRBV12-5 | . | TGTGCTAGTGGTAATATCGGTAGCTATCGGACAGGGGATGAAAAACTGTTTTTT | CASGNIGSYRTGDEKLFF
TRBJ2-3 | . | TRBV27 | . | TGTGCCAGCAGTTTTTGGGAGCGGACAGTTAGCACAGATACGCAGTATTTT | CASSFWERTVSTDTQYF
TRBJ1-2 | . | TRBV5-5 | . | TGTGCCAGCAGCATATGGACAGACCGAGATGGCTACACCTTC | CASSIWTDRDGYTF
TRBJ1-1 | . | TRBV2 | few | TGTGCCAGCAGAGCGATGTCACTCGACACTGAAGCTTTCTTT | CASRAMSLDTEAFF
TRBJ1-1 | TRBD1 | TRBV6-2/TRBV6-3 | . | TGTGCCAGCAGTCCCGGAGACAGGGTCACTGAAGCTTTCTTT | CASSPGDRVTEAFF
TRBJ1-5 | . | TRBV2 | few | TGTGCCAGCAGTGAAGGCAGGGGTAGCAATCAGCCCCAGCATTTT | CASSEGRGSNQPQHF